This T cell receptor (beta chain) was found in a study of shared clonotypes between healthy human individuals. Findings of the study overall: Generation of non-shared clonotypes was less probable than generation of clonotypes shared by all four donors.

This CDR3 has 15 residues. V dropped 0 bases and J dropped 4 bases, with 12 bases sitting between them. Germline values: CDR1 LGHNT, CDR2 FRNRAP. As concerns this clone: Antigen specificity is unknown.

The repertoire was sequenced with immunoSEQ multiplex PCR; TCRdb's copy has only in-frame clones and lacks some. The repertoire holds over 2 million clones, with roughly 90% as singletons. The rearrangement links TRBV12-5 to TRBJ1-1; unclear D gene. This TCR was sampled from a young man in good health. Some clones in this sample may be carry-over from other donors' samples. What was sequenced was naive CD4+ T cells from PBMCs. Subset reported: CD45RA+ positively selected. Written as DNA, the CDR3 is TGTGCTAGTGGTTTGGTAACCCCAAAGGGCACTGAAGCTTTCTTT. Its protein product is CASGLVTPKGTEAFF.